This T cell receptor beta chain was sequenced for a study of cytomegalovirus exposure and HLA in healthy donors (dated by TCRdb to about 2017). Describing the broader study: In an earlier analysis of under 600 of the donors, 250 to 350 Gb of sequence data and 117 million unique TCR beta sequences from about 180 million T cells were reported. An early release covering roughly 580 HLA-typed donors comprised approximately 300 gigabases of sequencing data and roughly 85 million unique TCR sequences. Of the roughly 430 genotyped donors, about 80% fell in the genetic ancestry cluster associated with self-reported Caucasian donors. The study aimed to test whether cataloging public T cell receptors could reveal signatures of past pathogen exposure. The study profiled the T cell repertoires of 500 to 800 subjects by immunosequencing and related them to cytomegalovirus serostatus. A separate validation cohort of roughly 130 different subjects was used in addition to the approximately 610-subject first cohort. To predict cytomegalovirus infection status, the study brought together high-throughput TCR immunosequencing, statistical association of individual TCRs with disease status, and machine learning. In a later analysis, previously published TCR beta repertoires from about 670 donors were re-analyzed and high-resolution HLA genotyping was added so that TCR occurrence patterns could be studied. Rather than drawing on any new phenotypic data, the later analysis identified candidate immune exposures from TCR beta sequences and the way those sequences occurred across donors. To decide whether each TCR beta V gene segment behaved as functional or pseudogenic, an earlier analysis of nearly 600 of the donors relied on high-throughput TCR beta sequencing. Donor age, sex, ethnicity and CMV serostatus were compiled together with the repertoire data. Genome-wide SNP genotypes for about 65% of the roughly 670 donors were used in a later genetic analysis, which treated that subset as a discovery cohort. Every repertoire in the discovery cohort had been generated on one and the same sequencing platform. HLA typing covered class I and class II loci at four-digit resolution. The number of donors typed differed by locus, with 629-630 for A, B, C, DRB1 and DQB1, around 520 for DQA1, 600 to 610 for DPA1, and around 460 for DPB1. Several DR-DQ haplotypes were handled as single units for association and clustering because linkage in the cohort was strong. On average, around 240,000 unique TCR beta nucleotide sequences were sequenced per donor among 300 to 500 genotyped donors of the cohort, with roughly 19% of those sequences being non-productive. Summary of the overall study and its limitations: Several of the top co-occurrence clusters appeared to be linked to parvovirus B19, influenza, CMV and Epstein-Barr virus, according to a later analysis. A further reported finding was that TCR beta sequences accurately predicted the HLA-A and HLA-B alleles for most subjects in the first cohort. Presence/absence analyses assumed roughly uniform sequencing depth across donors, an assumption that may not hold. CMV serostatus was the only immune exposure information available for the cohort. Assigning TCR associations to individual alleles was difficult when HLA alleles, especially DR and DQ, strongly co-occurred. Correlated functional status among segregating V segments might reflect linkage disequilibrium, but an unknown experimental factor could not be ruled out. The 87-base-pair reads could not distinguish some IMGT-functional V segments, including TRBV6-2 and TRBV6-3, so those segments were excluded. In vitro tests confirmed that a few of the cytomegalovirus-associated TCR beta chains recognize cytomegalovirus antigens. Because counts were too low, roughly 18 rarely observed V segments, including chromosome 9 orphons, were left out of the earlier analysis of several hundred of the donors. According to a later genetic analysis, donors in an Asian-associated ancestry cluster had fewer N-insertions in productive TCRs than the roughly 700-donor mean. Specific HLA alleles were associated with some 15,000 TCR beta sequences at a false discovery rate of 0.05 in a later analysis. The study gave a list of some 150 TCR beta chains associated with cytomegalovirus. Most TCR sequences were seen in very few donors, while some public TCRs were found in many individuals. The sequencing pipeline was judged likely to have produced a cluster of highly shared sequence variants as a technical artifact. Broadly in line with IMGT annotations, most TCR beta V segments showed up in productive rearrangements about 87% or about 30% of the time in an earlier analysis of a few hundred of the donors. V-gene and J-gene trimming of TCR beta chains was associated with a missense DCLRE1C variant in a later genetic analysis, and the association was replicated in an independent cohort. Only TCR beta chains were sequenced in this cohort, and the absence of alpha or paired-chain data limited detectable features. In a later analysis, HLA-associated TCR beta chains showed more clonal expansion and lower generation probabilities than non-associated chains that were equally common. In a later analysis, the rate of TCR association differed among HLA loci, with DRB1 alleles having the most associated TCRs and HLA-C alleles having the fewest. Most CMV-associated TCR beta chains appeared to be HLA-restricted in a later analysis, and the HLA associations seemed to be driven largely by CMV exposure. Cytomegalovirus status was reported to be diagnosed by the classifier with high specificity and sensitivity in both the original and validation cohorts. It was suggested by the authors that the approach could potentially be generalized to other disease states and immunological phenotypes. Because some donors lacked HLA typing at each locus, the association tests relied only on the typed subset.

Library preparation was by the immunoSEQ multiplex PCR assay. For the multiplex PCR, a mixture combining 60 forward primers for TCR Vbeta segments and 13 reverse primers for TCR Jbeta segments was used. Amplification of the CDR3 region of rearranged TCR beta genes was performed with a multiplex PCR assay on genomic DNA. Amplified TCR beta libraries were sequenced as 87-base-pair reads on the Illumina HiSeq System. The authors processed their data as follows. Across the 500 to 750 repertoires, a later analysis counted 80 million or so unique TCR beta chains, some 11 million of which were shared by at least two donors. A nearest-neighbor algorithm error-corrected the raw reads and collapsed the reads into unique sequences, merging closely related sequences to remove PCR and sequencing errors. V, D and J gene segments were assigned by aligning CDR3 sequences to IMGT reference sequences. Each retained sequence needed at least a six-nucleotide match to both a V gene segment and a J gene segment. A rearrangement was called productive if the CDR3 had no stop codons and remained in frame with V and J, and every other rearrangement was called non-productive. CDR3 was defined by IMGT convention, running from the second conserved V-encoded cysteine to the conserved J-encoded phenylalanine. The earlier analysis of 587 of the donors excluded any sequence lacking an unambiguous match to a single V gene segment. In an earlier analysis of approximately 500 of the donors, a V segment was called functional when productive rearrangements were above 56.7%, and segregating when the standard deviation between donors exceeded 5%. A statistical classification framework was built to diagnose cytomegalovirus status from the catalog of TCR beta chain sequences. A later analysis assigned V and J genes by comparing TCR nucleotide sequences with IMGT/GENE-DB human TR gene sequences. Using the TCRdist pipeline, a later analysis assigned CDR3 sequences along with most-parsimonious VDJ recombination scenarios. A later analysis defined each TCR beta chain by its CDR3 amino acid sequence plus V-gene family, and excluded reads lacking a unique V-gene family. In a later analysis, around 600 highly shared, low-generation-probability nucleotide sequences were removed to address suspected cross-contamination and a sequencing artifact. A later analysis calculated a clonal expansion index for each public chain from normalized within-repertoire ranks of inferred template counts. In a later analysis, generation probabilities were computed using a VDJ recombination model fitted to out-of-frame rearrangements, and the results were checked against IGoR. In a later analysis, hypergeometric tests were used to score TCR-TCR, TCR-HLA and TCR-CMV co-occurrence, with a repertoire-size bias correction applied to TCR pairs. False discovery rates were estimated in a later analysis by permuting HLA or CMV assignments 20 times. In a later analysis, co-occurring TCRs were grouped using DBSCAN, and TCRdist sequence similarity was added for clustering within HLA-allele-positive subsets. For co-occurrence clustering, repertoires with fewer than 30,000 or more than 120,000 public chains were excluded, along with about five repertoires with anomalous nucleotide sharing. This is the immuneACCESS table as TCRdb keeps it, with only in-frame sequences that have V and J called. A part of the clones is gone; compared with another copy, unresolved V genes explain less than half, and the rest is unexplained. The D gene and trimming were derived from the DNA, and the V and J assignments and clone size from that table. The sample includes about 74,000 clones, with about three quarters observed a single time. The ten largest clones represent 11% of the sample.

The cohort was made up of approximately 670 healthy bone marrow donors. At the time of sampling, every cohort member was nominally healthy, though immune exposures that went unrecorded were likely present. The donor was CMV seropositive and belonged to the group of about 290 seropositive cohort members. Every donor gave a peripheral blood sample, and the peripheral blood mononuclear cells from that sample were used for TCR beta sequencing. Genomic DNA extraction from the blood cell samples was performed with the Qiagen DNeasy Blood Extraction Kit. The CDR3, from cysteine to phenylalanine, totals 12 residues. The only DNA kept is the CDR3, 36 bases in frame from the first base. From a lookup of the germline V gene, CDR1 and CDR2 are KGHSH and LQKENI. V sheds 3 bases and J sheds 6 bases, leaving 6 bases between their ends. About this clone itself: No cognate antigen has been identified for it. No clone much larger than this one lies a single base away; base qualities are absent.

The sample taken for sequencing was PBMCs. The origin of this receptor is a woman aged 40-49 years in good health and CMV-seropositive. Here the chain combines TRBV18 and TRBJ2-1; the D segment could be TRBD2, given 5 matching bases. The CDR3 protein sequence reads: CASSPGVNEQFF. The DNA is as follows: TGTGCCAGCTCACCCGGGGTCAATGAGCAGTTCTTC.